This T cell receptor (beta chain) was found in a study of cytomegalovirus exposure and HLA in healthy donors. The V gene's germline CDR1 is SGHNT and CDR2 YENEEA. The V segment lost 6 bases and the J segment 0 bases; nucleotides outside the gene matches: 9. The CDR3 has 17 residues. 60 Vbeta and 13 Jbeta primers were used in PCR. Here immunoSEQ multiplex PCR was the method, and the copy in TCRdb shows in-frame clones only, minus some. The sample holds about 120,000 clones, 70% to 85% seen once. The chain uses TRBV11-3 and TRBJ2-2, with 8 bases matching TRBD1. The TCR was taken from a man aged 35 to 55 in good health and CMV-seropositive. Sample: PBMCs. The DNA for the CDR3 is TGTGCCAGCAGTTGGACCGGGACAGGTTCGAACACCGGGGAGCTGTTTTTT. Translation gives CASSWTGTGSNTGELFF.